This passage covers 24 T cell receptor beta chains from one sample sequenced in a study of T cells in Graves' hyperthyroidism and ophthalmopathy. RNA transcripts served as the template for amplifying TCR beta CDR3 regions. First-round RT-PCR targeting the TCR CDR3 was performed with the HTBI primer set. TCRdb re-called the multiplex PCR reads with MiXCR, one entry per CDR3 protein. Here the sample spans more than 300,000 distinct CDR3 sequences, about 14% being singletons. The sequencing sample was made of blood. These receptors were collected from a woman aged 55-70 years with Graves' hyperthyroidism.

The chain recombines TRBV18 with TRBJ1-1; D uncertain. The CDR3 consists of 19 residues. From germline, CDR1 is KGHSH and CDR2 LQKENI. V gave up 4 bases and J gave up 3 bases, with 27 bases separating them. The CDR3 loop reads CASSLISRQEVSSDTEAFF. Here the CDR3 DNA reads TGTGCCAGCTCACTAATTTCGAGACAAGAGGTGAGCTCGGACACTGAAGCTTTCTTT. The entire variable domain, with the rest obtained from reference TRBV18 and TRBJ1-1, is as follows: NAGVMQNPRHLVRRRGQEARLRCSPMKGHSHVYWYRQLPEEGLKFMVYLQKENIIDESGMPKERFSAEFPKEGPSILRIQQVVRGDSAAYFCASSLISRQEVSSDTEAFFGQGTRLTVV.

This clonotype was seen more than once but under ten times. CDR3 nucleotide sequence: TGTGCCAGCAGTTACGTCCGGGCCCCACTGGATACGCAGTATTTT. Translated: CASSYVRAPLDTQYF. V is TRBV6-6 and J is TRBJ2-3; D remains ambiguous. The CDR3 sequence is 15 residues long. Germline lookup yields CDR1 MNHNY and CDR2 SVGAGI (reference sequence). V was clipped by 2 bases and J by 6 bases, with 15 bases between them.

CDR3 amino acids: CASSDLGTSGHNEQFF. The CDR3 region has the DNA TGTGCCAGCAGTGACTTAGGTACTAGCGGTCACAATGAGCAGTTCTTC. This chain uses TRBV6-4 with TRBJ2-1; 8 bases map to TRBD2. The length of the CDR3 is 16 residues. V gave up 1 base and J gave up 5 bases; unmatched junction bases: 7. Germline V gene data show CDR1 as MRHNA and CDR2 as SNTAGT.

This clonotype occurred a few times. This chain uses TRBV27 with TRBJ2-2; D may correspond to TRBD1 or TRBD2 (5 bases each). V was cut by 10 bases and J by 6 bases, with 21 bases left in between. The CDR3 covers 15 residues. Germline CDR1 and CDR2: MNHEY and SMNVEV (reference sequence). The CDR3 bases are TGTGCCACCCAATCGGCAGGGAGTGGAGCCGGGGAGCTGTTTTTT. It specifies CATQSAGSGAGELFF.

The chain recombines TRBV11-2 with TRBJ1-2; 12 positions match TRBD1. The CDR3 runs to 19 residues. Trimming cost V 5 bases and J 4 bases; bases outside gene matches: 17. CDR1 is SGHAT and CDR2 is FQNNGV in the germline V gene. As DNA, the CDR3 is TGTGCCAGCAGCCCGTTAGGCGACGGGACAGGGGGCTACGGCTATGGCTACACCTTC. Residues: CASSPLGDGTGGYGYGYTF.

Note on this clonotype: A single base separates this from a much larger clone, so it may be a read error. This chain links TRBV30 with TRBJ1-1; D is unclear. The CDR3 is made up of 12 amino acids. Germline-derived CDR1 and CDR2 are GTSNPN and SVGIG (reference sequence). CDR3 protein: CARRVSSTEAFF. CDR3 in DNA: TGTGCCCGGAGGGTATCTAGCACTGAAGCTTTCTTT.

The table lists this clonotype with a few counts. V is TRBV6-1 and J is TRBJ2-3, with D hard to call. Germline-derived CDR1 and CDR2 are MNHNS and SASEGT. The CDR3 covers 14 residues. V was clipped by 6 bases and J by 0 bases, with 10 bases between them. CDR3 amino acids: CASRVQASTDTQYF. The CDR3 coding sequence is TGTGCCAGCAGGGTCCAAGCTAGCACAGATACGCAGTATTTT.

This clonotype was detected ten times or more. The chain recombines TRBV20-1 with TRBJ2-1; D gene uncertain. The CDR3 length is 13 residues. Trimming took off 0 bases at V and 10 bases at J, with 13 bases between the two ends. Germline V gene lookup returns CDR1 DFQATT and CDR2 SNEGSKA (reference sequence). CDR3 nucleotides: TGCAGTGCTAGAGAGACCTACCTAGGGGAGCAGTTCTTC. It translates to CSARETYLGEQFF.

The sample holds a few counts of this clonotype. The rearrangement joins TRBV20-1 to TRBJ1-6; D may be TRBD1 (6 bases). Looked up from germline, CDR1 is DFQATT and CDR2 is SNEGSKA (reference sequence). V lost 7 bases and J lost 7, with 17 bases in between. This CDR3 comprises 14 residues. This CDR3 reads CSDPGQPSNSPLHF. CDR3 nucleotides: TGCAGTGACCCTGGACAGCCATCAAATTCACCCCTCCACTTT.

At least ten counts were recorded for this clonotype. The chain carries TRBV9 and TRBJ2-2; 9 positions match TRBD2. Trimming took 3 bases from V and 5 from J; bases not matched to a gene: 8. Per the germline V gene, CDR1 is SGDLS and CDR2 is YYNGEE. The CDR3 totals 16 residues. Here the CDR3 DNA reads TGTGCCAGCAGCGGCGCGGGGGGGGCGCGAACCGGGGAGCTGTTTTTT. Translation: CASSGAGGARTGELFF.

Points on this clonotype: This may come from a read error, since a much larger clone is one base off. J is TRBJ2-7 and V is TRBV4-1, with D maybe TRBD2 (6 bases). The CDR3 length is 15 residues. V was trimmed by 4 bases and J by 3 bases, leaving 16 bases between them. CDR1 and CDR2 from the germline V gene are MGHRA and YSYEKL. The CDR3 DNA sequence: TGCGCCAGCAGCCTTGACCTAGTGGGACTCTACGAGCAGTACTTC. Protein product: CASSLDLVGLYEQYF.

This clonotype came up many times. This chain connects TRBV30 to TRBJ2-1, with 10 nucleotides matching TRBD2. Trimming cost V 3 bases and J 8 bases; bases outside gene matches: 13. Germline loops: CDR1 GTSNPN, CDR2 SVGIG (reference sequence). The CDR3 length is 16 residues. CDR3 coding DNA: TGTGCCTGGAGCAGGGGGAGAATAGCGGGAGGTTATGAGCAGTTCTTC. Encoded protein: CAWSRGRIAGGYEQFF.

As to this clonotype: This may stem from a read error, because a much larger clone lies one nucleotide away. V usage is TRBV18 and J usage is TRBJ2-5; D might be TRBD1 (5 bases). The ends were cut back, 5 bases at V and 4 bases at J, with 14 bases in the middle. The CDR3 covers 14 residues. In germline, CDR1 is KGHSH, CDR2 LQKENI. CDR3 amino acids: CASSSSDRGETQYF. CDR3 sequence (DNA): TGTGCCAGCTCATCGAGCGACAGAGGAGAGACCCAGTACTTC.

This clonotype was detected ten times or more. The chain links TRBV11-3 to TRBJ2-3; D is unclear. Trimming removed 5 bases from V and 6 bases from J, with 24 bases in between. CDR3 length equals 17 residues. Germline V gives CDR1 SGHNT, CDR2 YENEEA. CDR3: CASSPRTLALGQDTQYF. Here the CDR3 DNA reads TGTGCCAGCAGCCCAAGGACCTTGGCCCTGGGTCAGGATACGCAGTATTTT.

The V and J genes are TRBV18 and TRBJ1-1; 9 bases are shared with TRBD1. The CDR3 covers 14 residues. The V gene end was trimmed by 5 bases and the J gene end by 6 bases; junction bases not matched to a gene: 7. Germline values: CDR1 KGHSH, CDR2 LQKENI. The DNA for the CDR3 is TGTGCCAGCTCATCACGACAGGGGGTCTCTGAAGCTTTCTTT. Residues: CASSSRQGVSEAFF. Using reference TRBV18 and TRBJ1-1 for the parts outside the CDR3, the full variable domain is NAGVMQNPRHLVRRRGQEARLRCSPMKGHSHVYWYRQLPEEGLKFMVYLQKENIIDESGMPKERFSAEFPKEGPSILRIQQVVRGDSAAYFCASSSRQGVSEAFFGQGTRLTVV.

This clonotype was counted ten times or more. The rearrangement joins TRBV30 to TRBJ1-3; D is unresolved. The CDR3 sequence is 13 residues long. Germline V gives CDR1 GTSNPN, CDR2 SVGIG (reference sequence). Trimming removed 0 bases at V and 4 bases at J, with 7 bases between. Here the CDR3 reads CAWSVQTGNTIYF. The DNA for the CDR3 is TGTGCCTGGAGTGTACAGACCGGAAACACCATATATTTT.

This clonotype showed up many times. In nucleotides, the CDR3 is TGCAGTGCTAGTGACCGTCTCGGGCAAGAGACCCAGTACTTC. Its protein is CSASDRLGQETQYF. The V gene is TRBV20-1, the J gene TRBJ2-5; no clear D. The CDR3 has 14 residues. CDR1 is DFQATT and CDR2 is SNEGSKA in the germline V gene (reference sequence). Trimming cost V 3 bases and J 2 bases, with 13 bases left between them.

This clonotype was seen only a few times. The CDR3 is CASSVSSGSQETQYF. CDR3 nucleotides: TGTGCCAGCAGCGTCTCTAGCGGGAGTCAAGAGACCCAGTACTTC. The chain recombines TRBV9 with TRBJ2-5, with 10 nucleotides matching TRBD2. Losses at the gene ends were 2 bases for V and 2 bases for J; bases not matched to a gene: 3. The CDR3 loop spans 15 amino acids. Per the germline V gene, CDR1 is SGDLS and CDR2 is YYNGEE.

The chain links TRBV6-1 to TRBJ1-4; 7 bases fit TRBD1. Germline trimming cut 6 bases from V and 3 bases from J; bases unmatched to any gene: 4. The germline CDR1 and CDR2 sequences are MNHNS and SASEGT. The CDR3 spans 14 residues. The CDR3 region is CASRWTGSNEKLFF. As DNA, the CDR3 is TGTGCCAGCAGGTGGACAGGATCTAATGAAAAACTGTTTTTT.

This clonotype was recorded many times. The V gene is TRBV11-3, the J gene TRBJ2-5; 8 bases agree with TRBD1. V lost 4 bases, J lost 0 bases, and 1 base stayed unmatched. The CDR3 spans 14 residues. The germline CDR1 and CDR2 sequences are SGHNT and YENEEA. CDR3 bases: TGTGCCAGCAGCTCGGGACAGGACCAAGAGACCCAGTACTTC. Translated, it gives CASSSGQDQETQYF.

V gene TRBV5-6 combines with J gene TRBJ2-3, with 13 bases that match TRBD2. Germline loops: CDR1 SGHDT, CDR2 YYEEEE. With 0 bases clipped from V and 7 bases from J, the junction kept 5 bases outside the gene matches. The CDR3 has 16 residues. As DNA, the CDR3 is TGTGCCAGCAGCTTGGGACTAGCGGGAGGTCCAAATACGCAGTATTTT. Translated, it gives CASSLGLAGGPNTQYF. Drawing the rest from reference TRBV5-6 and TRBJ2-3, the complete variable domain is DAGVTQSPTHLIKTRGQQVTLRCSPKSGHDTVSWYQQALGQGPQFIFQYYEEEERQRGNFPDRFSGHQFPNYSSELNVNALLLGDSALYLCASSLGLAGGPNTQYFGPGTRLTVL.

The chain employs TRBV4-1 and TRBJ1-2; weak D call: TRBD1 (5 bases). CDR1 MGHRA and CDR2 YSYEKL come from the germline V gene. The germline V and J ends were trimmed by 0 bases and 8 bases, with 16 bases remaining between them. The CDR3 length is 15 residues. CDR3 sequence reads: CASSQDRQTSLGYTF. The CDR3 region has the DNA TGCGCCAGCAGCCAAGATCGACAGACCAGTTTGGGCTACACCTTC.

The gene calls are TRBV6-2 or TRBV6-3 and TRBJ1-3; D not certain. V shed 3 bases and J shed 0 bases, with 12 bases lying between them. CDR1 is MNHEY, CDR2 SVGEGT, per germline. This CDR3 spans 16 amino acids. The CDR3 reads CASSYTSGGSGNTIYF. In DNA form, the CDR3 reads TGTGCCAGCAGTTATACCTCAGGAGGCTCTGGAAACACCATATATTTT.

This clonotype was seen at least ten times. The V gene is TRBV28, the J gene TRBJ1-2; D is possibly TRBD1 (6 bases). The CDR3 sequence is 15 residues long. The ends were cut back, 7 bases at V and 0 bases at J, with 15 bases in the middle. Germline V lookup: CDR1 MDHEN, CDR2 SYDVKM. The chain's CDR3 is CASIGGGAANYGYTF. CDR3 sequence (DNA): TGTGCCAGCATCGGGGGGGGGGCCGCTAACTATGGCTACACCTTC.